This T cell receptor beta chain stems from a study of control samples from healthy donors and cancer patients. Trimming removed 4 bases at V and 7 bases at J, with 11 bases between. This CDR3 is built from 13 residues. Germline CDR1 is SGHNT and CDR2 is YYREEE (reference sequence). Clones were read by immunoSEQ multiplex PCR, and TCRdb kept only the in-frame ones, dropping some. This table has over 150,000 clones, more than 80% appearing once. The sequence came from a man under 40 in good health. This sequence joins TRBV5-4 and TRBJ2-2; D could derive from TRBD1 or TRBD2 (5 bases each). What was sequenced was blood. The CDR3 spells CASSMGTIGELFF. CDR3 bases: TGTGCCAGCAGCATGGGGACGATCGGGGAGCTGTTTTTT.